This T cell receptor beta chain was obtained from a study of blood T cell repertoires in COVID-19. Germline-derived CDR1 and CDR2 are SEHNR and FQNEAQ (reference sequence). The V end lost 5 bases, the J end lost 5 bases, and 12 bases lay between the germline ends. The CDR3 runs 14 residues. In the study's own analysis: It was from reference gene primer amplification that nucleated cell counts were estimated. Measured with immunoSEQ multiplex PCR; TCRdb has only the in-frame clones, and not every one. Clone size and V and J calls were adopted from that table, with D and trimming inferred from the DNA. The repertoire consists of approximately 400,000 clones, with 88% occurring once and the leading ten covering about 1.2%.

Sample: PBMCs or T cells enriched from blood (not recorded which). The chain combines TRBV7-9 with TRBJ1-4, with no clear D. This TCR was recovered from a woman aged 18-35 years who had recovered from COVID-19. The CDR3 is CASSPKDSNEKLFF. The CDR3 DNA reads TGTGCCAGCAGCCCTAAGGACTCAAATGAAAAACTGTTTTTT.